Listed here is a single TCR beta chain. What it binds is not known. The source of the sample is a study of blood T cells in healthy people across ages. Study results and limitations: PBMCs that were unsorted prevented a conclusive naive versus antigen-experienced comparison. CMV infection status of these donors was not known.

Primers used in a second PCR of roughly 6 to 12 cycles were a sample-barcoded 5' primer and a J-beta primer mix. Sequencing of every sample gave 2.5 million or more CDR3-containing paired-end reads. TCRdb used MiXCR to reprocess the 5' RACE reads, holding one entry per CDR3 protein. The sample includes 550,000 to 800,000 distinct CDR3 sequences, 20% to 25% seen only once; the top ten take approximately 3.6%. This CDR3 contains 13 residues. V was trimmed by 0 bases and J by 6 bases, leaving 7 bases between them. CDR1 is SGHTA and CDR2 is FQGNSA in the germline V gene. Peripheral blood samples of 9 to 10 milliliters were drawn from each donor.

Sequencing was performed on blood. The sequence derives from an older man in good health. The chain links TRBV7-2 to TRBJ2-3, with unresolved D. CDR3: CASSLAWDDTQYF. As DNA, the CDR3 is TGTGCCAGCAGCTTAGCGTGGGATGATACGCAGTATTTT.